This T cell receptor (beta chain) appears in the sequencing data of a study of blood T cells in healthy people across ages. Trimming shortened V by 5 bases and J by 0 bases, and 17 bases separated the two germline ends. The CDR3 is 18 amino acids. Germline CDR1 is SEHNR and CDR2 is FQNEAQ (reference sequence). Details on this clonotype: What it binds is not known.

Primed by a sample-barcoded 5' primer and a J-beta primer mix, a second PCR proceeded for about 7 to 12 cycles. Template switching added a 12-random-nucleotide identifier to every cDNA molecule. From the 5' RACE reads, TCRdb called clonotypes with MiXCR, one entry per CDR3 protein. The sample contains approximately 960,000 distinct CDR3 sequences, about 29% of which appear only once. Study conclusions and caveats: Strongly correlated with naive T cell percentage was TCR beta diversity. Per-million-T-cell TCR beta diversity fell roughly linearly with age.

Per-sample PBMC isolation yielded at least 6.5 million cells. A further study also used this sample, focusing on T cells of mothers and their children.

The sample comprised blood. The receptor comes from a middle-aged woman in good health. The rearrangement joins TRBV7-9 to TRBJ2-6; D possibly corresponds to TRBD1 (5 bases). The CDR3 bases are TGTGCCAGCAGCCCTAGGACACCCTTAAGCTCTGGGGCCAACGTCCTGACTTTC. Its translation is CASSPRTPLSSGANVLTF.